This T cell receptor beta chain was identified during a study of shared clonotypes between healthy human individuals. Study conclusions and caveats: The study's rarefaction showed incomplete sorted-subset sequencing despite large depth. Sharing across four donors was seen in around 5% of naive CD4 clonotypes.

CDR1 and CDR2 (germline): SGHAT, FQNNGV. This CDR3 region has 14 residues. V shed 6 bases, J shed 3 bases, and the junction held 2 bases outside the gene matches. As defined, naive CD8 cells were CD45RO-negative and positively selected for CCR7, with terminally differentiated effector memory CD45RA+ cells excluded. TCRdb keeps only in-frame clones here, not all; method: immunoSEQ multiplex PCR. Seen here are under 850,000 clones, about 91% observed once, and the top ten hold approximately 25%. In the case of this clone: The antigen is unknown.

The chain carries TRBV11-2 and TRBJ2-1; TRBD1 aligns across 10 bases. This clonotype was obtained from a man aged 30 to 39 in good health. Sequencing was carried out using naive CD8+ T cells sorted from blood. The CDR3 region is CASRRTGGYNEQFF. Here the CDR3 DNA reads TGTGCCAGCAGAAGGACAGGGGGCTACAATGAGCAGTTCTTC.